Following are 11 T cell receptor beta chains from one sample sequenced in a study of radiotherapy plus CTLA-4 blockade in lung cancer. TCRdb's copy holds only in-frame clones and misses some; the assay was immunoSEQ multiplex PCR. In the table there are more than 75,000 clones, 60% to 80% of which are singletons. Sequenced material: peripheral blood, taken from a patient treated with radiotherapy plus ipilimumab. Receptors were obtained from a human donor with non-small cell lung cancer that progressed on radiotherapy plus ipilimumab.

The rearrangement links TRBV18 to TRBJ2-2, with D perhaps TRBD1 (5 bases). The CDR3 is made up of 14 amino acids. Germline V gene sequence: CDR1 KGHSH, CDR2 LQKENI. V dropped 5 bases and J dropped 3 bases, with 10 bases sitting between them. The CDR3 protein is CASSSGPYTGELFF. DNA of the CDR3: TGTGCCAGCTCATCAGGGCCGTACACCGGGGAGCTGTTTTTT.

This chain connects TRBV7-9 to TRBJ2-3; 10 positions match TRBD2. J was trimmed by 6 bases and V by 4 bases; bases with no gene match: 10. The CDR3 is made up of 16 amino acids. The germline gives CDR1 SEHNR, CDR2 FQNEAQ (reference sequence). This chain's CDR3 is CASSSSAGGPGDTQYF. The CDR3 nucleotides are TGTGCCAGCAGCTCCTCAGCGGGAGGGCCGGGGGATACGCAGTATTTT.

This clone was observed a few times. The chain joins TRBV19 to TRBJ2-3; D not resolved. The CDR3 spans 15 residues. Germline V lookup: CDR1 LNHDA, CDR2 SQIVND (reference sequence). V gave up 3 bases and J gave up 0 bases, with 10 bases separating them. CDR3 bases: TGTGCCAGTAGTATGAACCCTACTAGCACAGATACGCAGTATTTT. It translates to CASSMNPTSTDTQYF.

This clone has just a few counts. The J gene is TRBJ1-2, the V gene TRBV10-3, with 8 bases fitting TRBD1. In germline, CDR1 is ENHRY, CDR2 SYGVKD. V dropped 10 bases and J dropped 3; count of bases not matched to a gene: 10. The CDR3 runs to 14 residues. CDR3 sequence (DNA): TGTGCCACTCACCTTGGACAGGGAGACTATGGCTACACCTTC. It is translated as CATHLGQGDYGYTF.

The chain links TRBV5-1 to TRBJ2-1; 9 bases map to TRBD2. V was clipped by 1 base and J by 3 bases; unmatched bases: 8. CDR3 length: 17 residues. The germline V gene has CDR1 SGHRS and CDR2 YFSETQ. This CDR3 is CASSLSSASGNYNEQFF. In DNA form, the CDR3 reads TGCGCCAGCAGCTTGTCTTCCGCTAGCGGGAACTACAATGAGCAGTTCTTC.

Only a few counts were recorded for this clone. CDR3 loop: CASSLSGTAANEKLFF. The CDR3 DNA sequence: TGTGCCAGCAGCTTATCTGGCACGGCAGCTAATGAAAAACTGTTTTTT. This chain joins TRBV7-9 and TRBJ1-4; D ambiguous. Between the trimmed V and J ends, which lost 2 bases and 3 bases, there was a span of 13 bases. The germline gives CDR1 SEHNR, CDR2 FQNEAQ (reference sequence). CDR3 size: 16 residues.

The DNA of the CDR3 is TGTGCCAGCAGGATGACAGGGCCGAACACTGAAGCTTTCTTT. Translated, it gives CASRMTGPNTEAFF. This chain links TRBV5-4 with TRBJ1-1, with 7 positions matching TRBD1. V dropped 5 bases and J dropped 1; count of bases not matched to a gene: 5. The CDR3 is 14 amino acids. CDR1 SGHNT and CDR2 YYREEE come from the germline V gene (reference sequence).

J is TRBJ2-2 and V is TRBV7-6; 9 bases align to TRBD1. The CDR3 totals 18 residues. Unmatched junction bases numbered 7, after V lost 1 base and J lost 1 base. Germline V gene lookup returns CDR1 SGHVS and CDR2 FNYEAQ. CDR3 in amino acids: CASSLVPGDRVNTGELFF. The CDR3 coding sequence is TGTGCCAGCAGCTTAGTTCCAGGGGACAGGGTGAACACCGGGGAGCTGTTTTTT.

The rearrangement links TRBV9 to TRBJ2-3, with 7 bases lining up with TRBD1. CDR1 is SGDLS, CDR2 YYNGEE, per germline. This CDR3 is 16 amino acids long. Trimming took 0 bases from V and 4 from J; bases not matched to a gene: 8. The CDR3 nucleotides are TGTGCCAGCAGCGTAGTCGGCAGGGGGATGGCAGATACGCAGTATTTT. This translates into CASSVVGRGMADTQYF.

This sequence joins TRBV28 and TRBJ2-2; D is ambiguous. Germline CDR1 MDHEN, CDR2 SYDVKM. The CDR3 is 14 residues long. Trimming stripped 5 bases from V and 4 bases from J, with 11 bases between. The chain's CDR3 is CASSLEYRTGELFF. CDR3 nucleotide sequence: TGTGCCAGCAGTCTGGAATATCGCACCGGGGAGCTGTTTTTT.

This clone was counted only a few times. The chain employs TRBV6-1 and TRBJ1-1, with TRBD1 as a possible D gene (6 bases). Germline values: CDR1 MNHNS, CDR2 SASEGT. The V end lost 4 bases, the J end lost 1 base, and 10 bases lay between the germline ends. This CDR3 contains 14 residues. The CDR3 loop is CASSGGHTNTEAFF. In nucleotides, the CDR3 is TGTGCCAGCAGTGGGGGACACACGAACACTGAAGCTTTCTTT.